This T cell receptor beta chain comes out of a study of cytomegalovirus exposure and HLA in healthy donors. Study observations and caveats: A prior analysis recorded that most TCR beta V segments were productive about 90% or about 30% of the time.

Concerning this clone itself: The antigen is unknown.

In the PCR, 60 Vbeta and 13 Jbeta primers were used. Measured with immunoSEQ multiplex PCR; TCRdb has only the in-frame clones, and not every one. The sample carries 95,000 to 150,000 clones, 77% recorded once. Germline assignment: CDR1 LNHDA and CDR2 SQIVND (reference sequence). The V segment lost 6 bases and the J segment 3 bases; nucleotides outside the gene matches: 11. CDR3 length: 15 residues. Sequenced sample: PBMCs. The chain joins TRBV19 to TRBJ2-7, with 7 positions matching TRBD1. The clonotype originates from a human donor in good health. CDR3 protein: CASSPFSAGGYEQYF. The CDR3 DNA reads TGTGCCAGTAGCCCCTTTTCGGCAGGGGGCTACGAGCAGTACTTC.